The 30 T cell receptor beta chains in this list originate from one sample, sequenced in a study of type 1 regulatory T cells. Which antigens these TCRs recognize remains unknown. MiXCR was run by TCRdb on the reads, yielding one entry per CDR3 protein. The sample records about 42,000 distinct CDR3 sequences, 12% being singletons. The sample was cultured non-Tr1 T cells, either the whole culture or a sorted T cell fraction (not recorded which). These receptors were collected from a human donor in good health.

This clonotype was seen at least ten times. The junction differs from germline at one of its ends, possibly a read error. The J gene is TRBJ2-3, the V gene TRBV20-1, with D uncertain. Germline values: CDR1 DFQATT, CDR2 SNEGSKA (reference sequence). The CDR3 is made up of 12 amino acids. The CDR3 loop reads CSVRTGTDTQYF. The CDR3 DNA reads TGCAGTGTTAGAACTGGCACAGATACGCAGTATTTT.

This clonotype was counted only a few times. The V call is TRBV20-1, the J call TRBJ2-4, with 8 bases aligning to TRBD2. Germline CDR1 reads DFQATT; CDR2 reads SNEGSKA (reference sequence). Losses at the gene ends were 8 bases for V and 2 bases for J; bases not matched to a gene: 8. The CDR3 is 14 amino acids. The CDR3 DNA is TGCAGTACCGGGGGGGGGGCAACCAAAAACATTCAGTACTTC. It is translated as CSTGGGATKNIQYF.

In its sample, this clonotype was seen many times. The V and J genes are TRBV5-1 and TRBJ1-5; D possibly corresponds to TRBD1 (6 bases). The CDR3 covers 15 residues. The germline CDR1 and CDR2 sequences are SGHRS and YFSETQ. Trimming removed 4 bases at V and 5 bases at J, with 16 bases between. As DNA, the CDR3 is TGCGCCAGCAGCCCGGGGACACTGAAGGATCAGCCCCAGCATTTT. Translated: CASSPGTLKDQPQHF.

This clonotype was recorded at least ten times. The CDR3 DNA sequence: TGCGCCAGCAGCTTGTTATGGGGGTCAAGCGAATACAATGAGCAGTTCTTC. Translation: CASSLLWGSSEYNEQFF. The chain joins TRBV5-1 to TRBJ2-1, with D possibly being TRBD1 or TRBD2 (5 bases each). In germline, CDR1 is SGHRS, CDR2 YFSETQ. This CDR3 is built from 17 residues. V lost 1 base, J lost 4 bases, and 18 bases lay in between.

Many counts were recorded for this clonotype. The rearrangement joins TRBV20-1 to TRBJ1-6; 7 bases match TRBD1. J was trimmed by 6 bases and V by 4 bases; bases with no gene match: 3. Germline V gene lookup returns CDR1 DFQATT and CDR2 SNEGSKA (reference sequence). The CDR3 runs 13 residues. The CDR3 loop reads CSATRQGNSPLHF. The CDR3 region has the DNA TGCAGTGCTACCCGACAGGGTAATTCACCCCTCCACTTT.

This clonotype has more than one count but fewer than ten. This CDR3 reads CASSLSGTGGGYTF. DNA of the CDR3: TGCGCCAGCAGCTTGTCAGGGACAGGGGGCGGCTACACCTTC. The chain is built from TRBV5-1 and TRBJ1-2, with 12 positions matching TRBD1. After removal of 1 base from V and 8 bases from J, the junction contained 3 bases not matched to a gene. This CDR3 spans 14 amino acids. Germline V CDR1 and CDR2: SGHRS, YFSETQ.

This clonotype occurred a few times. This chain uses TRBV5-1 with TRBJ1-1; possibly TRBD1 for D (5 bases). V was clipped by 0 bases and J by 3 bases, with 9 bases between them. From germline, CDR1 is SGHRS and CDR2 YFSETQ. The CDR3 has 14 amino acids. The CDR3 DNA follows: TGCGCCAGCAGCTTGGGTGTGGGGGACACTGAAGCTTTCTTT. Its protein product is CASSLGVGDTEAFF.

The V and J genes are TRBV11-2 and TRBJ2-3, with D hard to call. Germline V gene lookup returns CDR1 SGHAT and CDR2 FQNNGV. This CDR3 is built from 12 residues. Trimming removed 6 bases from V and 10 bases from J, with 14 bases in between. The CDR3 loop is CASRESGFAQYF. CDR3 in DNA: TGTGCCAGCAGGGAGTCGGGCTTCGCGCAGTATTTT.

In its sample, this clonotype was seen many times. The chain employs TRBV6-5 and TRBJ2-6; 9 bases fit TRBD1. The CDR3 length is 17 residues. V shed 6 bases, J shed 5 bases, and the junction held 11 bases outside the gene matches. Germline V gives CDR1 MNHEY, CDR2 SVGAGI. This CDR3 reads CASRSGTGMYRANVLTF. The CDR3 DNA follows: TGTGCCAGCAGGTCCGGGACAGGGATGTATCGGGCCAACGTCCTGACTTTC.

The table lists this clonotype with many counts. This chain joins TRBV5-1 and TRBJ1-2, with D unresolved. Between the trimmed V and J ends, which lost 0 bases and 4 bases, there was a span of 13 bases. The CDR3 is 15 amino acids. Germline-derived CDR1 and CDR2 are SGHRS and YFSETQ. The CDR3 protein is CASSLADTRGYGYTF. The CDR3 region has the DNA TGCGCCAGCAGCTTGGCCGACACCCGGGGCTATGGCTACACCTTC.

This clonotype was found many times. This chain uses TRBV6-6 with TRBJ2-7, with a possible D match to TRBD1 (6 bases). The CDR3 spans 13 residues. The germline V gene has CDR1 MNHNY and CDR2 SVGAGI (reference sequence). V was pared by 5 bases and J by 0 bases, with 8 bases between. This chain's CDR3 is CASSRGHSYEQYF. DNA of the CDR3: TGTGCCAGCAGTCGGGGACACTCCTACGAGCAGTACTTC.

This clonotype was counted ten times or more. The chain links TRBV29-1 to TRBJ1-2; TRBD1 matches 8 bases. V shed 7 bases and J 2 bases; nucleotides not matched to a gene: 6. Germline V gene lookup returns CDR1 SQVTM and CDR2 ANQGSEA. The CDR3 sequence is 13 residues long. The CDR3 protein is CSATPGGNYGYTF. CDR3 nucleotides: TGCAGCGCTACGCCAGGGGGCAACTATGGCTACACCTTC. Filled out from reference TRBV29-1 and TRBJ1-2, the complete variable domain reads SAVISQKPSRDICQRGTSLTIQCQVDSQVTMMFWYRQQPGQSLTLIATANQGSEATYESGFVIDKFPISRPNLTFSTLTVSNMSPEDSSIYLCSATPGGNYGYTFGSGTRLTVV.

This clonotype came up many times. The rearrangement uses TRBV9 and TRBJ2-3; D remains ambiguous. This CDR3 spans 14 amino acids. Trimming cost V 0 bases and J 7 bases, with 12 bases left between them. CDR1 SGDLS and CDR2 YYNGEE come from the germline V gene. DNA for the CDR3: TGTGCCAGCAGCGTAGGATCTGATCCAAATACGCAGTATTTT. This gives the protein CASSVGSDPNTQYF.

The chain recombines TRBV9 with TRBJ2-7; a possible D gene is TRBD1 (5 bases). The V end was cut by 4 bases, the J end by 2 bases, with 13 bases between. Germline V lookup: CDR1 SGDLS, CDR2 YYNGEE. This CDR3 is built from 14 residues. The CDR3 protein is CASSSGQGAYEQYF. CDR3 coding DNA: TGTGCCAGCAGCTCAGGGCAGGGTGCCTACGAGCAGTACTTC.

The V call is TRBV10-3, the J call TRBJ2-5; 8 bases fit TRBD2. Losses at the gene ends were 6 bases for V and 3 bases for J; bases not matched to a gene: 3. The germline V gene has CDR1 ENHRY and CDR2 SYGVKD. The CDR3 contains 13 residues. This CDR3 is CAIRTSGEETQYF. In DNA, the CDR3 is TGTGCCATCAGAACTAGCGGAGAAGAGACCCAGTACTTC.

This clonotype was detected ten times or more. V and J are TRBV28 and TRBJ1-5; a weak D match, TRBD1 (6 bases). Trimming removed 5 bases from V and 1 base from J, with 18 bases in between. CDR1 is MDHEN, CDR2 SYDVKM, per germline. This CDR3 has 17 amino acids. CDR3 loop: CASSAADRKNSNQPQHF. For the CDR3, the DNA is TGTGCCAGCAGTGCCGCCGACAGGAAGAACAGCAATCAGCCCCAGCATTTT.

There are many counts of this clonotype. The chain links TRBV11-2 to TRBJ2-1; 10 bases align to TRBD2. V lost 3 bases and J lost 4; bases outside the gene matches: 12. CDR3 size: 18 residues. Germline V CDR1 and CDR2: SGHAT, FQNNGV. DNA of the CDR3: TGTGCCAGCAGCTTTCTGGGCCTAGCGGGAGTGCTATACAATGAGCAGTTCTTC. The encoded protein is CASSFLGLAGVLYNEQFF.

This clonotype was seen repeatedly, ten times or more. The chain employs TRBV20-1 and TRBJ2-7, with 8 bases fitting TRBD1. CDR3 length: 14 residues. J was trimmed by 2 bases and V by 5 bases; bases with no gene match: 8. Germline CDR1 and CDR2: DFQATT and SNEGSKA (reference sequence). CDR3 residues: CSAGWTGRPYEQYF. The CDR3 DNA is TGCAGTGCTGGATGGACAGGGCGCCCCTACGAGCAGTACTTC.

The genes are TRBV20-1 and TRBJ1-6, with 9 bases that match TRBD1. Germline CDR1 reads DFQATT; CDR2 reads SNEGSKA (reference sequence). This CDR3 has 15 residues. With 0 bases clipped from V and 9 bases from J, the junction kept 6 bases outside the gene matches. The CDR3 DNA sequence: TGCAGTGCTAGAGAGACAGGGGGGGGGATTTCACCCCTCCACTTT. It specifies CSARETGGGISPLHF.

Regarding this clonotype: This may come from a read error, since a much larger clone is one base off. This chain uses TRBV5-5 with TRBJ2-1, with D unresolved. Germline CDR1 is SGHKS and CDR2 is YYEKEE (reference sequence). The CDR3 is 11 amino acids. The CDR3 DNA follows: TGTGCCAGCAGCACCTTATATGAGCAGCTCTTC. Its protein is CASSTLYEQLF.

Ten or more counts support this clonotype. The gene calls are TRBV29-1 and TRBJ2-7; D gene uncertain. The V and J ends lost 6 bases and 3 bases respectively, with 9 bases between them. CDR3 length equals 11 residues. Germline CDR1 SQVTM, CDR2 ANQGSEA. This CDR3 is CSVDDLYEQYF. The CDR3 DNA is TGCAGCGTGGACGACCTCTACGAGCAGTACTTC.

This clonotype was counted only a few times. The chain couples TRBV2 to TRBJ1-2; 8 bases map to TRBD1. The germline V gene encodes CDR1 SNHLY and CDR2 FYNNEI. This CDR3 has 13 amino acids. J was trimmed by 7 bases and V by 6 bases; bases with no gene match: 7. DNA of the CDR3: TGTGCCAGCAGGCCGGACAGGGACCTTGGCTACACCTTC. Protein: CASRPDRDLGYTF.

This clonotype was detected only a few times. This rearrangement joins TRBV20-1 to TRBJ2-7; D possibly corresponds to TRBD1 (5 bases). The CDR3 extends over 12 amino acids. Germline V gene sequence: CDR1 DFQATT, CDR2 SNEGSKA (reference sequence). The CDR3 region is CGTLLQGYEQYF. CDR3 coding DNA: TGCGGAACTCTGCTGCAGGGTTACGAGCAGTACTTC.

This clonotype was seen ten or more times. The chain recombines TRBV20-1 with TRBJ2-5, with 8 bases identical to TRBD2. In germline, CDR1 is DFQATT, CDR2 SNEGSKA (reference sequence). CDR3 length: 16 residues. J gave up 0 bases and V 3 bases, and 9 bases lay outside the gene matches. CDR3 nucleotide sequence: TGCAGTGCTAGCCTACATACTAGCGGTTACCAAGAGACCCAGTACTTC. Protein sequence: CSASLHTSGYQETQYF.

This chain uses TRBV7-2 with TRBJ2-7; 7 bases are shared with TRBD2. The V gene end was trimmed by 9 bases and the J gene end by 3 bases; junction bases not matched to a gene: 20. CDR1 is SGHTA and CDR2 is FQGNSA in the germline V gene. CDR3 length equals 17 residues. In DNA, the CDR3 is TGTGCCAGTAAACCCGGACGGGGAGGGGAGGGTTTCTACGAGCAGTACTTC. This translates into CASKPGRGGEGFYEQYF.

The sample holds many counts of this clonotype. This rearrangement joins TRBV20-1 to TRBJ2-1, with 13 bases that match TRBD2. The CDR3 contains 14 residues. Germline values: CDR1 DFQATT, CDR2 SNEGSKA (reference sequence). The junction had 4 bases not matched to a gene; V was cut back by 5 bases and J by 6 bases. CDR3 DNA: TGCAGTGCTTTAAGGACTAGCGGGAGCAATGAGCAGTTCTTC. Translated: CSALRTSGSNEQFF.

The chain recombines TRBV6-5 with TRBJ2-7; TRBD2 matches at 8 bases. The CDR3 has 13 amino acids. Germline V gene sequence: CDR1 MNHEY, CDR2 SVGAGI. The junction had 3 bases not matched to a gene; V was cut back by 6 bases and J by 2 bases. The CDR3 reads CASSPAGAYEQYF. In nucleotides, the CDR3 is TGTGCCAGCAGCCCAGCGGGAGCCTACGAGCAGTACTTC.

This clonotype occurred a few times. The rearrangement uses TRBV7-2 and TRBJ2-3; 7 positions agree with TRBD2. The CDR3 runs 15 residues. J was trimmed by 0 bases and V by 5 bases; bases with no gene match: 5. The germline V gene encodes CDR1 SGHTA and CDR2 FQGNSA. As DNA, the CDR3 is TGTGCCAGCAGCCCGAGCGGGATAAGCACAGATACGCAGTATTTT. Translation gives CASSPSGISTDTQYF.

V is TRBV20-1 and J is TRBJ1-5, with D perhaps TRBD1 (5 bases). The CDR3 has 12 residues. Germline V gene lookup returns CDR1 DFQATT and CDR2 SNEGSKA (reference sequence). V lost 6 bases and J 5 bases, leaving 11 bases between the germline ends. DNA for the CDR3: TGCAGTGCGTCTAGGGGTGATCAGCCCCAGCATTTT. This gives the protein CSASRGDQPQHF.

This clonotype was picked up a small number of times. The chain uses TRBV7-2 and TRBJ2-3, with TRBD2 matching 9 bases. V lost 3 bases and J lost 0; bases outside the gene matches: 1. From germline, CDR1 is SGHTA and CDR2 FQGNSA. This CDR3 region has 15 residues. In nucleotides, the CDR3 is TGTGCCAGCAGCTTTCTAGCGGGAAGCACAGATACGCAGTATTTT. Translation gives CASSFLAGSTDTQYF. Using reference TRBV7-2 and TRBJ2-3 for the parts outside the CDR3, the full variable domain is GAGVSQSPSNKVTEKGKDVELRCDPISGHTALYWYRQSLGQGLEFLIYFQGNSAPDKSGLPSDRFSAERTGGSVSTLTIQRTQQEDSAVYLCASSFLAGSTDTQYFGPGTRLTVL.